These 32 T cell receptor beta chains share one sample of origin, sequenced in a study of tissue T cells after allogeneic stem cell transplantation. Only in-frame clones appear in the TCRdb table, and some are missing; sequencing was by immunoSEQ multiplex PCR. Among under 6,500 clones listed, 75% to 85% were seen once. The material was blood, obtained before transplantation. The receptors derive from a man aged 40 to 70 who later had graft-versus-host disease after an allogeneic stem cell transplant.

In this sample, this clone turned up a few times. The chain uses TRBV7-9 and TRBJ1-5, with D unresolved. CDR1 and CDR2 (germline): SEHNR, FQNEAQ (reference sequence). The CDR3 has 14 amino acids. With 5 bases removed from V and 7 bases from J, the gap between germline ends came to 15 bases. Here the CDR3 DNA reads TGTGCCAGCAGCGCAGAGGCCTTTGGGCAGCCCCAGCATTTT. This codes for CASSAEAFGQPQHF.

This chain joins TRBV7-9 and TRBJ2-1, with a weak D call TRBD2 (5 bases). The CDR3 consists of 15 residues. CDR1 is SEHNR, CDR2 FQNEAQ, per germline (reference sequence). Trimming took 5 bases from V and 0 from J, leaving 11 bases between them. The CDR3 sequence: CASSNSGSSYNEQFF. The CDR3 DNA sequence: TGTGCCAGCAGCAACAGCGGTAGCTCCTACAATGAGCAGTTCTTC.

The chain links TRBV24-1 to TRBJ2-3; 7 nucleotides line up with TRBD2. This CDR3 is built from 14 residues. Losses at the gene ends were 7 bases for V and 3 bases for J; bases not matched to a gene: 6. Germline values: CDR1 KGHDR, CDR2 SFDVKD. The CDR3 here is CATRGLAETDTQYF. In DNA form, the CDR3 reads TGTGCCACCAGGGGGCTAGCGGAGACAGATACGCAGTATTTT.

Here the CDR3 reads CASSDYRQGWEQYF. In DNA, the CDR3 is TGTGCCAGCAGCGACTACCGACAGGGATGGGAGCAGTACTTC. The chain combines TRBV27 with TRBJ2-7; 7 bases are shared with TRBD1. Unmatched junction bases numbered 12, after V lost 6 bases and J lost 7 bases. Germline-derived CDR1 and CDR2 are MNHEY and SMNVEV (reference sequence). The CDR3 consists of 14 residues.

The chain uses TRBV7-9 and TRBJ1-2, with unresolved D. The CDR3 is 12 amino acids. Germline V gene data show CDR1 as SEHNR and CDR2 as FQNEAQ (reference sequence). The ends were cut back, 5 bases at V and 3 bases at J, with 7 bases in the middle. Here the CDR3 reads CASSREDYGYTF. The CDR3, as DNA: TGTGCCAGCAGCAGGGAGGACTATGGCTACACCTTC.

The V and J genes are TRBV6-1 and TRBJ1-2; D possibly corresponds to TRBD1 (5 bases). This CDR3 contains 15 residues. Deletions cut 1 base from V and 4 bases from J, with 13 bases between. Germline CDR1 MNHNS, CDR2 SASEGT. The CDR3 here is CASSEGVTAFYGYTF. CDR3 DNA: TGTGCCAGCAGTGAAGGGGTGACAGCTTTCTATGGCTACACCTTC.

V usage is TRBV28 and J usage is TRBJ1-1; 7 bases fit TRBD1. Germline CDR1 and CDR2: MDHEN and SYDVKM. J lost 0 bases, V lost 6 bases, and 7 bases had no gene match. The CDR3 contains 15 residues. CDR3 amino acids: CASRPPGQMNTEAFF. In DNA, the CDR3 is TGTGCCAGCAGACCCCCGGGACAGATGAACACTGAAGCTTTCTTT. The variable domain in full, completed from reference TRBV28 and TRBJ1-1, reads DVKVTQSSRYLVKRTGEKVFLECVQDMDHENMFWYRQDPGLGLRLIYFSYDVKMKEKGDIPEGYSVSREKKERFSLILESASTNQTSMYLCASRPPGQMNTEAFFGQGTRLTVV.

V is TRBV7-3 and J is TRBJ1-1; D gene unclear. V was cut by 3 bases and J by 3 bases, with 8 bases left in between. Germline values: CDR1 SGHTA, CDR2 FQGTGA. CDR3 length equals 13 residues. CDR3: CASSLVRDTEAFF. The CDR3 DNA sequence: TGTGCCAGCAGCTTGGTGAGGGACACTGAAGCTTTCTTT.

A note on this clone: Mismatch with germline at one junction end may stem from a read error. The chain links TRBV30 to TRBJ1-2; no clear D gene. Per the germline V gene, CDR1 is GTSNPN and CDR2 is SVGIG (reference sequence). This CDR3 has 8 amino acids. CDR3 amino acids: CALTDKAF. The DNA for the CDR3 is TGTGCTTTGACGGATAAAGCCTTC.

The V and J genes are TRBV9 and TRBJ2-5, with 9 positions matching TRBD2. Germline CDR1 SGDLS, CDR2 YYNGEE. After removal of 4 bases from V and 5 bases from J, the junction contained 9 bases not matched to a gene. The CDR3 runs to 15 residues. The CDR3 sequence is CASSPVAGAGETQYF. The CDR3 region has the DNA TGTGCCAGCAGCCCCGTAGCGGGAGCAGGGGAGACCCAGTACTTC.

J is TRBJ2-1 and V is TRBV28; maybe TRBD1 (6 bases). The length of the CDR3 is 14 residues. V was trimmed by 5 bases and J by 3 bases, leaving 11 bases between them. Germline V gene data show CDR1 as MDHEN and CDR2 as SYDVKM. The CDR3, as DNA: TGTGCCAGCAGTCCAGGGGTTTTCTACAATGAGCAGTTCTTC. This codes for CASSPGVFYNEQFF.

The V call is TRBV28, the J call TRBJ2-5, with 8 nucleotides matching TRBD1. Germline V gene data show CDR1 as MDHEN and CDR2 as SYDVKM. The CDR3 consists of 15 residues. Trimming cost V 6 bases and J 4 bases; bases outside gene matches: 10. The CDR3 spells CASSLRDRLPETQYF. CDR3 DNA: TGTGCCAGCAGCCTCCGGGACAGGTTACCAGAGACCCAGTACTTC.

The V and J genes are TRBV11-2 and TRBJ2-7; 10 bases line up with TRBD2. The CDR3 extends over 16 amino acids. With V trimmed by 8 bases and J by 4 bases, 14 bases remained unmatched. CDR1 is SGHAT, CDR2 FQNNGV, per germline. CDR3 nucleotides: TGTGCCAGCTCAGGGTATGCGGGACTAGCGTTTTACGAGCAGTACTTC. Amino acids: CASSGYAGLAFYEQYF.

This chain's CDR3 is CASSYVLSGEQFF. The CDR3 nucleotides are TGTGCCAGCAGTTATGTCTTATCGGGTGAGCAGTTCTTC. The V and J genes are TRBV6-5 and TRBJ2-1; D is unclear. The CDR3 is 13 amino acids. The germline CDR1 and CDR2 sequences are MNHEY and SVGAGI. Trimming took 3 bases from V and 9 from J, leaving 12 bases between them.

The genes are TRBV5-1 and TRBJ1-5; TRBD1 is a possible D gene (5 bases). Trimming cost V 4 bases and J 0 bases, with 8 bases left between them. The CDR3 covers 14 residues. CDR1 SGHRS and CDR2 YFSETQ come from the germline V gene. CDR3 DNA sequence: TGCGCCAGCAGCCCCGGGGCTAGCAATCAGCCCCAGCATTTT. This encodes CASSPGASNQPQHF.

Written as DNA, the CDR3 is TGTGCCAGCAGTTCGGGACTAAACTCAGATACGCAGTATTTT. Translating gives CASSSGLNSDTQYF. This chain connects TRBV27 to TRBJ2-3, with TRBD2 matching over 7 bases. V was clipped by 4 bases and J by 4 bases; unmatched bases: 5. Germline CDR1 is MNHEY and CDR2 is SMNVEV (reference sequence). CDR3 length: 14 amino acids.

This rearrangement joins TRBV6-1 to TRBJ2-7; 8 bases match TRBD2. This CDR3 is built from 14 residues. The V segment lost 3 bases and the J segment 3 bases; nucleotides outside the gene matches: 4. The V gene's germline CDR1 is MNHNS and CDR2 SASEGT. DNA for the CDR3: TGTGCCAGCAGTGAGGCGGGAGGCTTCTACGAGCAGTACTTC. Amino acid sequence: CASSEAGGFYEQYF.

This rearrangement joins TRBV9 to TRBJ1-4; D not resolved. From germline, CDR1 is SGDLS and CDR2 YYNGEE. CDR3 length: 14 amino acids. V gave up 3 bases and J gave up 6 bases, with 12 bases separating them. CDR3 nucleotide sequence: TGTGCCAGCAGCGCAAAGGCAGGTCATGAAAAACTGTTTTTT. Amino acid sequence: CASSAKAGHEKLFF.

There are a few counts of this clone. J is TRBJ1-6 and V is TRBV4-2; possible D gene TRBD1, 5 bases. Trimming removed 5 bases from V and 0 bases from J, with 8 bases in between. The germline CDR1 and CDR2 sequences are LGHNA and YNFKEQ. The CDR3 runs to 15 residues. CDR3 DNA sequence: TGTGCCAGCAGCGAGGGGAGCTCCTATAATTCACCCCTCCACTTT. Protein sequence: CASSEGSSYNSPLHF.

This sequence joins TRBV5-1 and TRBJ2-5; 8 bases are shared with TRBD1. This CDR3 region has 14 residues. CDR1 SGHRS and CDR2 YFSETQ come from the germline V gene. V was pared by 6 bases and J by 0 bases, with 4 bases of the junction left unmatched. The CDR3 loop is CASKNRGYQETQYF. The CDR3 DNA reads TGCGCCAGCAAGAACAGGGGGTACCAAGAGACCCAGTACTTC. Together with reference TRBV5-1 and TRBJ2-5, the CDR3 gives the full variable domain: KAGVTQTPRYLIKTRGQQVTLSCSPISGHRSVSWYQQTPGQGLQFLFEYFSETQRNKGNFPGRFSGRQFSNSRSEMNVSTLELGDSALYLCASKNRGYQETQYFGPGTRLLVL.

The V and J genes are TRBV19 and TRBJ1-2; tentatively, D is TRBD1 (6 bases). The CDR3 covers 14 residues. Trimming took 5 bases from V and 0 from J, leaving 10 bases between them. CDR1 is LNHDA, CDR2 SQIVND, per germline (reference sequence). The CDR3 DNA is TGTGCCAGTAGTCAGTGGGGGCCTAACTATGGCTACACCTTC. Its translation is CASSQWGPNYGYTF.

The rearrangement links TRBV24-1 to TRBJ2-1; 7 nucleotides align to TRBD2. The J segment lost 1 base and the V segment lost 12 bases, leaving 8 bases of the junction unmatched. This CDR3 region has 14 residues. Germline V gene sequence: CDR1 KGHDR, CDR2 SFDVKD. The CDR3: CASLLAASYNEQFF. In DNA form, the CDR3 reads TGTGCCTCCCTTCTAGCGGCATCCTACAATGAGCAGTTCTTC.

The gene calls are TRBV5-1 and TRBJ2-1, with 9 bases fitting TRBD2. The CDR3 has 14 amino acids. CDR1 is SGHRS and CDR2 is YFSETQ in the germline V gene. J was trimmed by 6 bases and V by 3 bases; bases with no gene match: 4. Here the CDR3 reads CASSWTSAANEQFF. In DNA, the CDR3 is TGCGCCAGCAGCTGGACTAGCGCGGCCAATGAGCAGTTCTTC.

This clone was detected a few times. V gene TRBV5-1 combines with J gene TRBJ1-2; the D gene is possibly TRBD1 (6 bases). The CDR3 consists of 14 residues. Germline CDR1 SGHRS, CDR2 YFSETQ. V dropped 1 base and J dropped 5 bases, with 12 bases sitting between them. CDR3 region: CASSLTGTTYGYTF. The CDR3 DNA sequence: TGCGCCAGCAGCTTGACCGGGACAACGTATGGCTACACCTTC.

This rearrangement joins TRBV6-5 to TRBJ2-7; D remains unclear. V lost 2 bases and J 4 bases, leaving 9 bases between the germline ends. Germline CDR1 MNHEY, CDR2 SVGAGI. The CDR3 totals 13 residues. The CDR3 spells CASSYGRAYEQYF. As DNA, the CDR3 is TGTGCCAGCAGTTACGGCCGTGCGTACGAGCAGTACTTC.

This clone was detected only once. The chain combines TRBV30 with TRBJ2-6, with TRBD1 as a possible D gene (5 bases). Between the trimmed V and J ends, which lost 3 bases and 1 base, there was a span of 7 bases. The CDR3 totals 14 residues. Per germline, CDR1 GTSNPN and CDR2 SVGIG (reference sequence). The CDR3 region is CAWSDSSGANVLTF. The CDR3 nucleotides are TGTGCCTGGAGCGACAGTTCTGGGGCCAACGTCCTGACTTTC.

This clone was seen a single time. The chain is built from TRBV2 and TRBJ1-2, with D possibly matching TRBD1 (6 bases). Trimming pared 8 bases from V and 4 bases from J, leaving 20 bases between. Germline CDR1 reads SNHLY; CDR2 reads FYNNEI. This CDR3 is built from 15 residues. The CDR3 DNA reads TGTGCCAGCCTTCAGGGACAAGCGACGGGCTATGGCTACACCTTC. Protein product: CASLQGQATGYGYTF.

In regard to this clone: Other DNA variants within this sample encode the same CDR3. CDR3 amino acids: CASSQVTGTNQPQHF. The CDR3 coding sequence is TGCGCCAGCAGCCAAGTTACAGGGACAAATCAGCCCCAGCATTTT. The rearrangement links TRBV4-1 to TRBJ1-5, with D perhaps matching TRBD1 (6 bases). This CDR3 has 15 residues. Germline CDR1 reads MGHRA; CDR2 reads YSYEKL. The V end was cut by 1 base, the J end by 4 bases, with 11 bases between.

This chain links TRBV11-3 with TRBJ2-3; 15 bases agree with TRBD2. V was clipped by 3 bases and J by 4 bases; unmatched bases: 8. CDR3 length equals 18 residues. The germline gives CDR1 SGHNT, CDR2 YENEEA. The CDR3 coding sequence is TGTGCCAGCAGCTTCCCCTGGACTAGCGGGGGGGTGGCAGATACGCAGTATTTT. It codes for CASSFPWTSGGVADTQYF. Together with reference TRBV11-3 and TRBJ2-3, the CDR3 gives the full variable domain: EAGVVQSPRYKIIEKKQPVAFWCNPISGHNTLYWYLQNLGQGPELLIRYENEEAVDDSQLPKDRFSAERLKGVDSTLKIQPAELGDSAVYLCASSFPWTSGGVADTQYFGPGTRLTVL.

This rearrangement joins TRBV5-1 to TRBJ1-1; no clear D. V lost 3 bases and J lost 2, with 5 bases in between. The CDR3 covers 12 residues. Germline V lookup: CDR1 SGHRS, CDR2 YFSETQ. This CDR3 is CASSSRNTEAFF. In nucleotides, the CDR3 is TGCGCCAGCAGCTCCAGAAACACTGAAGCTTTCTTT.

This clone was detected only once. The rearrangement joins TRBV29-1 to TRBJ2-1, with no clear D. This CDR3 has 13 amino acids. Trimming took off 4 bases at V and 7 bases at J, with 14 bases between the two ends. Germline V gene sequence: CDR1 SQVTM, CDR2 ANQGSEA. The CDR3 nucleotides read TGCAGCGTTGGACAAACAGTCCAGAATGAGCAGTTCTTC. The encoded protein is CSVGQTVQNEQFF.

The V gene is TRBV29-1, the J gene TRBJ2-3, with D possibly called TRBD1 or TRBD2 (5 bases each). The CDR3 is made up of 15 amino acids. The germline CDR1 and CDR2 sequences are SQVTM and ANQGSEA. Trimming stripped 6 bases from V and 0 bases from J, with 16 bases between. As DNA, the CDR3 is TGCAGCGTGGGTTGGGGCGGGCCAAGCACAGATACGCAGTATTTT. This gives the protein CSVGWGGPSTDTQYF.